Given below is one T cell receptor beta chain in context. The antigen is unknown. A read error may be the cause here, since a much bigger clone is one base away. The data are from a study of blood T cells in healthy people across ages. Study-wide findings and caveats: Per-million-T-cell TCR beta diversity fell roughly linearly with age. Unknown donor CMV status possibly confounded expanded clonotype changes.

A second PCR of about 6 to 11 cycles used a sample-barcoded 5' primer and a J-beta primer mix. TCRdb re-called the 5' RACE reads with MiXCR, one entry per CDR3 protein. In the table there are 1.8 million or so distinct CDR3 sequences, about 39% of which are singletons. Germline lookup yields CDR1 LNHNV and CDR2 YYDKDF (reference sequence). V lost 0 bases and J lost 6, with 9 bases in between. The CDR3 is 13 amino acids. V gene TRBV15 combines with J gene TRBJ2-7; D may be TRBD2 (6 bases). Specimen: blood. The receptor was isolated from a human donor in good health. This CDR3 is CATSRETGGEQYF. In DNA, the CDR3 is TGTGCCACCAGCAGAGAGACCGGGGGCGAGCAGTACTTC.